This T cell receptor beta chain was found in a study of brain metastases from non-small cell lung cancer. Data came from immunoSEQ multiplex PCR; TCRdb stores just in-frame clones and leaves some out. The data contain some 1,700 clones, more than 80% of them singletons. Study outcomes and limitations: Metastases had sparse T cells but largely shared repertoires with primaries.

This CDR3 region has 15 residues. Between the trimmed V and J ends, which lost 4 bases and 5 bases, there was a span of 16 bases. CDR1 and CDR2 (germline): LGHDT, YNNKEL (reference sequence). Worth noting for this clone: Its specificity is not known.

The receptor's source is a donor at least 40 years old with non-small cell lung cancer. The V gene is TRBV3-1 (or the pseudogene TRBV3-2), the J gene TRBJ2-3; D not certain. Sequencing was performed on tissue from a brain metastasis. CDR3 loop: CASSRRIPMQDTQYF. CDR3 nucleotides: TGTGCCAGCAGCCGGCGTATTCCCATGCAAGATACGCAGTATTTT.